A selection of T cell receptor beta chains follows, all from one sample in a study of cytomegalovirus exposure and HLA in healthy donors. Method: immunoSEQ multiplex PCR; TCRdb's copy keeps in-frame clones and lacks some. Of approximately 150,000 clones in the sample, approximately 80% were seen once. The source material was PBMCs. The receptors were gathered from a boy under 10 years old in good health and CMV-seronegative. The CDR3 runs from the conserved cysteine through the conserved F or W. Fields, in order: V gene, D gene, clone size, J gene, CDR3 length, CDR3 DNA, CDR3 protein. A D gene is named only where the DNA matches it firmly. Rows may omit the clone size; those that give it use once, few, many or a size class.

v_gene: TRBV9
d_gene: TRBD2
abundance: -
j_gene: TRBJ2-1
len: 14
CDR3nt: TGTGCCAGCAGCGTACTAGCGGCCAACAATGAGCAGTTCTTC
CDR3aa: CASSVLAANNEQFF

v_gene: TRBV6-5
d_gene: -
abundance: -
j_gene: TRBJ2-3
len: 16
CDR3nt: TGTGCCAGCAGTTACTCCGTGGCTAGTACCCCAGATACGCAGTATTTT
CDR3aa: CASSYSVASTPDTQYF

v_gene: TRBV7-9
d_gene: -
abundance: -
j_gene: TRBJ2-7
len: 17
CDR3nt: TGTGCCAGCAGCTGCCCGCCTCCGTGGGCTAGCGATCGCGAGCAGTACTTC
CDR3aa: CASSCPPPWASDREQYF

v_gene: TRBV15
d_gene: TRBD1
abundance: -
j_gene: TRBJ1-4
len: 16
CDR3nt: TGTGCCACCAGCACAAAGGGGGACAGGGTCCCTGAAAAACTGTTTTTT
CDR3aa: CATSTKGDRVPEKLFF

v_gene: TRBV6-5
d_gene: -
abundance: -
j_gene: TRBJ2-7
len: 13
CDR3nt: TGTGCCAGCAGCCGCGAGGCTACCTACGAGCAGTACTTC
CDR3aa: CASSREATYEQYF

v_gene: TRBV27
d_gene: TRBD2
abundance: -
j_gene: TRBJ2-1
len: 18
CDR3nt: TGTGCCAGCAGTTTTCTCTTCGGGCCCAGCGGGAGGGCCTCTGAGCAGTTCTTC
CDR3aa: CASSFLFGPSGRASEQFF

v_gene: TRBV7-3
d_gene: TRBD2
abundance: -
j_gene: TRBJ2-3
len: 15
CDR3nt: TGTGCCAGCAGCTCTTTCGGGGGGTTCACAGATACGCAGTATTTT
CDR3aa: CASSSFGGFTDTQYF

v_gene: TRBV9
d_gene: -
abundance: -
j_gene: TRBJ1-2
len: 15
CDR3nt: TGTGCCAGCAGCCCCCAAGGGACAATTAACTATGGCTACACCTTC
CDR3aa: CASSPQGTINYGYTF

v_gene: TRBV4-3
d_gene: -
abundance: -
j_gene: TRBJ2-7
len: 14
CDR3nt: TGCGCCAGCAGCCAAGAATTCCGGTTTGACGAGCAGTACTTC
CDR3aa: CASSQEFRFDEQYF

v_gene: TRBV6-5
d_gene: -
abundance: -
j_gene: TRBJ1-1
len: 14
CDR3nt: TGTGCCAGCAGTTATGGCAGGGGCGGTACTGAAGCTTTCTTT
CDR3aa: CASSYGRGGTEAFF

v_gene: TRBV28
d_gene: TRBD1
abundance: -
j_gene: TRBJ1-5
len: 16
CDR3nt: TGTGCCAGCAGTTTTGGGGACAGGGCGCGGGGTCAGCCCCAGCATTTT
CDR3aa: CASSFGDRARGQPQHF

v_gene: TRBV2
d_gene: -
abundance: -
j_gene: TRBJ1-5
len: 16
CDR3nt: TGTGCCAGCGAAGGCACAGGTTCGATTAACAATCAGCCCCAGCATTTT
CDR3aa: CASEGTGSINNQPQHF

v_gene: TRBV6-4
d_gene: TRBD2
abundance: few
j_gene: TRBJ2-3
len: 15
CDR3nt: TGTGCCAGCAGTGAGCTAGCGGGAAGCACAGATACGCAGTATTTT
CDR3aa: CASSELAGSTDTQYF

v_gene: TRBV29-1
d_gene: TRBD1
abundance: -
j_gene: TRBJ1-3
len: 18
CDR3nt: TGCAGCGTTTTACAATCTCCCGGGACAGGGCACTCTGGAAACACCATATATTTT
CDR3aa: CSVLQSPGTGHSGNTIYF

v_gene: TRBV19
d_gene: TRBD1
abundance: -
j_gene: TRBJ1-5
len: 15
CDR3nt: TGTGCCAGTAGTACCGGGACAGGGGGCGGCCAGCCCCAGCATTTT
CDR3aa: CASSTGTGGGQPQHF